The 31 T cell receptor beta chains below all came from one sample that was sequenced in a study of cytomegalovirus exposure and HLA in healthy donors. PCR involved 60 Vbeta and 13 Jbeta primers. Generated by immunoSEQ multiplex PCR, the TCRdb table keeps only in-frame clones and is missing some. The sample yields 180,000 or so clones, approximately 77% seen once. Sequencing was carried out using PBMCs. These receptor sequences come from a male donor in good health and CMV-seronegative.

This clone showed up just a few times. The genes are TRBV7-8 and TRBJ2-5; 15 nucleotides match TRBD2. This CDR3 comprises 18 residues. Trimming cost V 2 bases and J 5 bases; bases outside gene matches: 9. Germline loops: CDR1 SGHVS, CDR2 FQNEAQ. CDR3 sequence (DNA): TGTGCCAGCAGCTTATTTGGACTAGCGGGGGGGGCCAGGGAGACCCAGTACTTC. This sequence encodes CASSLFGLAGGARETQYF. The variable domain in full, completed from reference TRBV7-8 and TRBJ2-5, reads GAGVSQSPRYKVAKRGQDVALRCDPISGHVSLFWYQQALGQGPEFLTYFQNEAQLDKSGLPSDRFFAERPEGSVSTLKIQRTQQEDSAVYLCASSLFGLAGGARETQYFGPGTRLLVL.

This rearrangement joins TRBV11-1 to TRBJ1-1; 9 bases map to TRBD1. The CDR3 is 15 residues long. Trimming at V came to 6 bases and at J to 10 bases, leaving 15 bases not matched to a gene. Germline V CDR1 and CDR2: SGHAT, FQDESV (reference sequence). In nucleotides, the CDR3 is TGTGCCAGCAGTTCCGGACAGGGGACATTAATTCCAGCTTTCTTT. Its protein product is CASSSGQGTLIPAFF.

This chain connects TRBV10-3 to TRBJ2-1; D perhaps matches TRBD2 (6 bases). CDR1 and CDR2 (germline): ENHRY, SYGVKD. This CDR3 is 13 amino acids long. V lost 6 bases, J lost 8 bases, and 14 bases lay in between. This chain's CDR3 is CAIRAGPRYEQFF. The CDR3 DNA is TGTGCCATCAGGGCGGGGCCTCGGTATGAGCAGTTCTTC.

The rearrangement links TRBV28 to TRBJ2-5; a weak D match, TRBD2 (5 bases). The J call is uncertain, as TRBJ2-7 better fits the DNA end. The germline CDR1 and CDR2 sequences are MDHEN and SYDVKM. The CDR3 length is 13 residues. CDR3 region: CASSLSAVYEQYF. The CDR3 DNA reads as TGTGCCAGCAGTTTATCAGCGGTCTACGAGCAGTACTTC.

The chain links TRBV2 to TRBJ1-5; D is possibly TRBD1 (6 bases). The CDR3 has 15 amino acids. Germline V gives CDR1 SNHLY, CDR2 FYNNEI. V was cut by 6 bases and J by 0 bases, with 12 bases left in between. CDR3 sequence (DNA): TGTGCCAGCAGCGGTGACAGGATTAGCAATCAGCCCCAGCATTTT. It codes for CASSGDRISNQPQHF.

This clone was seen just once. Compared with germline, one end of the junction differs, possibly owing to a read error. The rearrangement uses TRBV7-9 and TRBJ2-4, with 8 positions matching TRBD1. CDR1 and CDR2 (germline): SEHNR, FQNEAQ (reference sequence). The CDR3 is 15 residues long. In nucleotides, the CDR3 is TGTTCCAGCAGCTTAGTGGGACAGGTGGGAAACATTCAGTACTTC. Protein sequence: CSSSLVGQVGNIQYF.

This rearrangement joins TRBV7-2 to TRBJ1-1; D is ambiguous. The V gene lost 5 bases and the J gene lost 3 bases, with 4 bases spanning the gap. The germline V gene encodes CDR1 SGHTA and CDR2 FQGNSA. The CDR3 is 11 amino acids. The CDR3 DNA is TGTGCCAGCAGCCAGGACACTGAAGCTTTCTTT. Its protein is CASSQDTEAFF.

This chain connects TRBV7-3 to TRBJ2-7, with 12 bases lining up with TRBD2. The germline CDR1 and CDR2 sequences are SGHTA and FQGTGA. The CDR3 consists of 19 residues. V trimming: 5 bases; J trimming: 0 bases; junction bases outside the gene matches: 14. Here the CDR3 reads CASSLLLAGGSSPSYEQYF. The CDR3 coding sequence is TGTGCCAGCAGCCTCTTACTAGCGGGGGGATCTTCACCCTCCTACGAGCAGTACTTC.

Details on this clone: Its ends do not fully match the called genes, so a read error is possible. V is TRBV7-9 and J is TRBJ2-7; possibly TRBD1 for D (5 bases). CDR1 SEHNR and CDR2 FQNEAQ come from the germline V gene (reference sequence). This CDR3 is 18 amino acids long. The CDR3 coding sequence is TGTTCCAGCAGCTTGTCTAGGCAGGGAAAGTATAGGAGCTACGAGCAGTACTTC. Amino acid sequence: CSSSLSRQGKYRSYEQYF.

The chain recombines TRBV18 with TRBJ1-2; no clear D. The V and J ends lost 3 bases and 4 bases respectively, with 6 bases between them. Germline CDR1 is KGHSH and CDR2 is LQKENI. This CDR3 has 12 amino acids. The CDR3 protein is CASSPAGYGYTF. CDR3 DNA: TGTGCCAGCTCACCGGCGGGCTATGGCTACACCTTC.

V and J are TRBV7-8 and TRBJ1-1; the D gene is possibly TRBD1 (5 bases). Trimming left V 3 bases short and J 0 bases short, with 14 bases between. The germline V gene has CDR1 SGHVS and CDR2 FQNEAQ. CDR3 length: 16 residues. In nucleotides, the CDR3 is TGTGCCAGCAGCTTGGGACGGACTATAATGAACACTGAAGCTTTCTTT. Translation: CASSLGRTIMNTEAFF.

The V and J genes are TRBV10-1 and TRBJ2-3; no definite D call. CDR1 and CDR2 (germline): WNHNN, SYGVQD (reference sequence). The CDR3 loop spans 13 amino acids. V was trimmed by 10 bases and J by 2 bases, leaving 13 bases between them. The DNA for the CDR3 is TGCGCCACCCAACAGACCCTCACAGATACGCAGTATTTT. This sequence encodes CATQQTLTDTQYF.

V usage is TRBV5-1 and J usage is TRBJ2-7; 7 bases are a match to TRBD2. Per the germline V gene, CDR1 is SGHRS and CDR2 is YFSETQ. V lost 3 bases and J lost 0; bases outside the gene matches: 3. The CDR3 extends over 14 amino acids. Here the CDR3 DNA reads TGCGCCAGCAGCTCTCGGGGGGACTCCTACGAGCAGTACTTC. It codes for CASSSRGDSYEQYF.

This sequence joins TRBV5-4 and TRBJ2-1; D remains ambiguous. The CDR3 covers 13 residues. Trimming took off 4 bases at V and 2 bases at J, with 7 bases between the two ends. Germline CDR1 SGHNT, CDR2 YYREEE (reference sequence). CDR3 in amino acids: CASSPDTYNEQFF. The CDR3 bases are TGTGCCAGCAGCCCAGATACCTACAATGAGCAGTTCTTC. Complete variable domain (other parts from reference TRBV5-4 and TRBJ2-1): ETGVTQSPTHLIKTRGQQVTLRCSSQSGHNTVSWYQQALGQGPQFIFQYYREEENGRGNFPPRFSGLQFPNYSSELNVNALELDDSALYLCASSPDTYNEQFFGPGTRLTVL.

This clone was picked up one time. The chain has TRBV28 and TRBJ2-5; D might be TRBD2 (5 bases). The CDR3 runs 14 residues. V was trimmed by 5 bases and J by 5 bases, leaving 15 bases between them. Germline V gives CDR1 MDHEN, CDR2 SYDVKM. CDR3 DNA sequence: TGTGCCAGCAGTCCCGGAGGACCCCAGGAGACCCAGTACTTC. Translated, it gives CASSPGGPQETQYF.

The chain carries TRBV9 and TRBJ1-1; 10 positions match TRBD1. This CDR3 has 15 amino acids. CDR1 is SGDLS and CDR2 is YYNGEE in the germline V gene. J was trimmed by 2 bases and V by 3 bases; bases with no gene match: 4. CDR3 region: CASSGQGAINTEAFF. The DNA for the CDR3 is TGTGCCAGCAGCGGACAGGGGGCTATAAACACTGAAGCTTTCTTT.

This sequence joins TRBV7-8 and TRBJ1-1; D is perhaps TRBD1 (5 bases). V gave up 2 bases and J gave up 6 bases, with 16 bases separating them. This CDR3 contains 15 residues. CDR1 and CDR2 (germline): SGHVS, FQNEAQ. CDR3 residues: CASSLLGGSIPEAFF. The CDR3 DNA follows: TGTGCCAGCAGCTTATTGGGGGGATCTATCCCTGAAGCTTTCTTT.

This chain uses TRBV10-1 with TRBJ1-5, with 8 bases that match TRBD1. The CDR3 extends over 17 amino acids. Unmatched junction bases numbered 14, after V lost 8 bases and J lost 2 bases. CDR1 is WNHNN, CDR2 SYGVQD, per germline (reference sequence). The CDR3 bases are TGCGCCAGCCTAGGCCCCAACAGGGGGGGTTGCAATCAGCCCCAGCATTTT. As protein: CASLGPNRGGCNQPQHF.

The J gene is TRBJ2-1, the V gene TRBV5-4; TRBD2 matches 14 bases. Germline V lookup: CDR1 SGHNT, CDR2 YYREEE (reference sequence). After removal of 4 bases from V and 4 bases from J, the junction contained 4 bases not matched to a gene. This CDR3 region has 16 residues. Here the CDR3 DNA reads TGTGCCAGCAGCCCCCGACTAGCGGGGGGGTACAATGAGCAGTTCTTC. This codes for CASSPRLAGGYNEQFF. Using reference TRBV5-4 and TRBJ2-1 for the parts outside the CDR3, the full variable domain is ETGVTQSPTHLIKTRGQQVTLRCSSQSGHNTVSWYQQALGQGPQFIFQYYREEENGRGNFPPRFSGLQFPNYSSELNVNALELDDSALYLCASSPRLAGGYNEQFFGPGTRLTVL.

The chain recombines TRBV18 with TRBJ1-1; 9 bases line up with TRBD1. J was trimmed by 0 bases and V by 2 bases; bases with no gene match: 4. The CDR3 consists of 16 residues. Per the germline V gene, CDR1 is KGHSH and CDR2 is LQKENI. CDR3 protein: CASSPGTGRVNTEAFF. DNA for the CDR3: TGTGCCAGCTCACCAGGGACAGGGCGGGTGAACACTGAAGCTTTCTTT.

The V gene is TRBV5-1, the J gene TRBJ2-1; 7 bases map to TRBD1. Germline values: CDR1 SGHRS, CDR2 YFSETQ. The CDR3 covers 14 residues. The V segment lost 4 bases and the J segment 7 bases; nucleotides outside the gene matches: 8. Written as DNA, the CDR3 is TGCGCCAGCAGCCCATCGGACAGGTGGAATGAGCAGTTCTTC. It encodes CASSPSDRWNEQFF.

V usage is TRBV6-5 and J usage is TRBJ2-3, with D perhaps TRBD1 (5 bases). Germline CDR1 and CDR2: MNHEY and SVGAGI. The CDR3 is 14 amino acids. The V end lost 2 bases, the J end lost 6 bases, and 12 bases lay between the germline ends. CDR3 protein: CASSYLGRLDTQYF. DNA of the CDR3: TGTGCCAGCAGTTACCTGGGGCGCTTGGATACGCAGTATTTT.

This chain's CDR3 is CASSRSETGNGSPLHF. Written as DNA, the CDR3 is TGTGCCAGCAGCCGGTCCGAGACAGGGAACGGGTCACCCCTCCACTTT. V is TRBV5-6 and J is TRBJ1-6, with TRBD1 matching 7 bases. The junction had 14 bases not matched to a gene; V was cut back by 4 bases and J by 10 bases. CDR3 length: 16 residues. CDR1 and CDR2 (germline): SGHDT, YYEEEE.

V is TRBV10-3 and J is TRBJ1-2; 8 bases line up with TRBD1. Trimming at V came to 10 bases and at J to 7 bases, leaving 11 bases not matched to a gene. The CDR3 extends over 13 amino acids. Germline lookup yields CDR1 ENHRY and CDR2 SYGVKD. The CDR3 sequence: CATNVQGAFGYTF. DNA of the CDR3: TGTGCCACTAACGTTCAGGGGGCGTTTGGCTACACCTTC.

This chain joins TRBV5-4 and TRBJ1-4; D is unclear. The CDR3 contains 13 residues. Germline V gives CDR1 SGHNT, CDR2 YYREEE (reference sequence). Between the trimmed V and J ends, which lost 4 bases and 7 bases, there was a span of 11 bases. The CDR3 DNA is TGTGCCAGCAGCCATGGCGGCTCTGAAAAACTGTTTTTT. This translates into CASSHGGSEKLFF.

The chain couples TRBV11-2 to TRBJ1-3, with 9 positions matching TRBD1. Germline-derived CDR1 and CDR2 are SGHAT and FQNNGV. CDR3 size: 17 residues. Germline trimming cut 5 bases from V and 1 base from J; bases unmatched to any gene: 9. CDR3 protein: CASSTWTGANSGNTIYF. The CDR3 coding sequence is TGTGCCAGCAGCACCTGGACAGGGGCGAATTCTGGAAACACCATATATTTT. Combining the CDR3 with reference TRBV11-2 and TRBJ1-3 gives the whole variable domain EAGVAQSPRYKIIEKRQSVAFWCNPISGHATLYWYQQILGQGPKLLIQFQNNGVVDDSQLPKDRFSAERLKGVDSTLKIQPAKLEDSAVYLCASSTWTGANSGNTIYFGEGSWLTVV.

The genes are TRBV19 and TRBJ2-7; 10 bases map to TRBD2. The CDR3 consists of 15 residues. The germline V gene encodes CDR1 LNHDA and CDR2 SQIVND (reference sequence). V trimming: 6 bases; J trimming: 2 bases; junction bases outside the gene matches: 7. The CDR3 nucleotides read TGTGCCAGTAGACCAACTAGCGGGGCAGCCTACGAGCAGTACTTC. The encoded protein is CASRPTSGAAYEQYF.

J is TRBJ1-1 and V is TRBV6-5; TRBD1 matches at 9 bases. Germline values: CDR1 MNHEY, CDR2 SVGAGI. Trimming removed 4 bases from V and 7 bases from J; junction bases left unmatched: 7. The CDR3 totals 14 residues. The DNA for the CDR3 is TGTGCCAGCAGTTCCCGGGACAGGGCGCTTGAAGCTTTCTTT. Amino acid sequence: CASSSRDRALEAFF.

The rearrangement uses TRBV13 and TRBJ1-2; D is unclear. Germline CDR1 reads PRHDT; CDR2 reads FYEKMQ (reference sequence). The V end was cut by 0 bases, the J end by 2 bases, with 10 bases between. The CDR3 totals 15 residues. DNA for the CDR3: TGTGCCAGCAGCTTAGGCTCGACTATAAACTATGGCTACACCTTC. This sequence encodes CASSLGSTINYGYTF.

The rearrangement joins TRBV9 to TRBJ2-1, with 8 bases identical to TRBD1. With 1 base clipped from V and 8 bases from J, the junction kept 8 bases outside the gene matches. Germline CDR1 and CDR2: SGDLS and YYNGEE. This CDR3 has 15 amino acids. CDR3 residues: CASSVPGQGFYEQFF. The CDR3 coding sequence is TGTGCCAGCAGCGTACCCGGACAGGGATTCTATGAGCAGTTCTTC.

The rearrangement uses TRBV5-1 and TRBJ2-7; 11 bases agree with TRBD1. The V gene end was trimmed by 4 bases and the J gene end by 7 bases; junction bases not matched to a gene: 7. Germline loops: CDR1 SGHRS, CDR2 YFSETQ. There are 14 residues in the CDR3. In DNA form, the CDR3 reads TGCGCCAGCAGCCAAGGACAGGGGGCGGGGGAGCAGTACTTC. Its protein is CASSQGQGAGEQYF. Using reference TRBV5-1 and TRBJ2-7 for the parts outside the CDR3, the full variable domain is KAGVTQTPRYLIKTRGQQVTLSCSPISGHRSVSWYQQTPGQGLQFLFEYFSETQRNKGNFPGRFSGRQFSNSRSEMNVSTLELGDSALYLCASSQGQGAGEQYFGPGTRLTVT.